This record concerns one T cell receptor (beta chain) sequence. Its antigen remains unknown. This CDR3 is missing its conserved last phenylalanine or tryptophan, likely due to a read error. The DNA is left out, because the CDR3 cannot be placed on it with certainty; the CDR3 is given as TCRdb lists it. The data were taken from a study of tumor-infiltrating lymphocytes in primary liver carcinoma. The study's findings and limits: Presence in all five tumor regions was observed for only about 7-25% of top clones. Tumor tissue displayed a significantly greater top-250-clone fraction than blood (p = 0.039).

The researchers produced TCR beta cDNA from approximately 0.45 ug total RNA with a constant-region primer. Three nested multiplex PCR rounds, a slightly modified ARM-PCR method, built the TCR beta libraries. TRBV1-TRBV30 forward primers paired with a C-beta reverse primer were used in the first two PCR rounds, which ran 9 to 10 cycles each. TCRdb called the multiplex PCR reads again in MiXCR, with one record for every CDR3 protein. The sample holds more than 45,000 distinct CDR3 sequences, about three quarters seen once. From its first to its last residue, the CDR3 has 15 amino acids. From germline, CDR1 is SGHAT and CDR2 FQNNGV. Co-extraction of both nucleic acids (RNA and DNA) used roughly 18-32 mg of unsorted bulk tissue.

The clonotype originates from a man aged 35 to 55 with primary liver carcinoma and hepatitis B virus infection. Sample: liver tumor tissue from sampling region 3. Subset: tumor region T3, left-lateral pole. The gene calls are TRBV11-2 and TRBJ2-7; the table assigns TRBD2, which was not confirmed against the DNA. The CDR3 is CASSQCSGGGYEHYL.